The 21 T cell receptor beta chains below were found in one sample sequenced in a study of CD8+CD57+ T cells in acquired aplastic anemia. For sequencing, patients were chosen who had shown expansion of CD8+CD57+ cells by flow cytometry. CDR3 and TCR beta VDJ profiling relied on a genomic DNA template. TCRdb fed the reads into MiXCR, producing one record per CDR3 protein. The sample consists of approximately 300,000 distinct CDR3 sequences, approximately 58% of them appearing once. The sequencing input was sorted CD4+, CD8+, or CD8+CD57+ T cells (not recorded which) from PBMCs. The receptor source for this set is a human donor with aplastic anemia.

In its sample, this clonotype was seen a few times. The rearrangement joins TRBV5-5 to TRBJ2-5; 7 bases are shared with TRBD1. Germline lookup yields CDR1 SGHKS and CDR2 YYEKEE (reference sequence). The junction had 7 bases not matched to a gene; V was cut back by 5 bases and J by 3 bases. This CDR3 has 14 amino acids. CDR3 residues: CASSPRQGKETQYF. For the CDR3, the DNA is TGTGCCAGCAGTCCCAGACAGGGAAAAGAGACCCAGTACTTC.

The rearrangement uses TRBV5-8 and TRBJ1-2; D call uncertain. Looked up from germline, CDR1 is SGHTS and CDR2 is YDEGEE. V lost 7 bases and J 8 bases, leaving 21 bases between the germline ends. The CDR3 sequence is 14 residues long. The CDR3 loop is CASRRRSVVKGYTF. CDR3 DNA: TGTGCCAGCCGACGACGGTCGGTAGTGAAGGGCTACACCTTC.

Written as DNA, the CDR3 is TGTGCCATCAGTGAGTCTAGAACTAGCACAGATACGCAGTATTTT. Protein product: CAISESRTSTDTQYF. The chain uses TRBV10-3 and TRBJ2-3; the D is unclear. CDR1 is ENHRY, CDR2 SYGVKD, per germline. V was clipped by 0 bases and J by 0 bases, with 7 bases between them. The CDR3 contains 15 residues.

The chain links TRBV20-1 to TRBJ2-7, with 8 bases fitting TRBD2. With 6 bases clipped from V and 6 bases from J, the junction kept 10 bases outside the gene matches. The CDR3 spans 13 residues. Looked up from germline, CDR1 is DFQATT and CDR2 is SNEGSKA (reference sequence). The CDR3 bases are TGCAGTGCGGGTATCAGCGGGAGATGCGAGCAGTACTTC. Translated: CSAGISGRCEQYF.

This clonotype has only one observation. This rearrangement joins TRBV4-1 to TRBJ1-1; unclear D gene. V was cut by 5 bases and J by 0 bases, with 16 bases left in between. Germline V lookup: CDR1 MGHRA, CDR2 YSYEKL. This CDR3 has 16 amino acids. The CDR3 region is CASSLSTGLLNTEAFF. As DNA, the CDR3 is TGCGCCAGCAGCTTATCGACTGGATTGTTGAACACTGAAGCTTTCTTT.

The chain couples TRBV7-3 to TRBJ2-7; 14 positions match TRBD2. The CDR3 has 19 amino acids. Trimming at V came to 5 bases and at J to 5 bases, leaving 17 bases not matched to a gene. Germline V lookup: CDR1 SGHTA, CDR2 FQGTGA. The CDR3 DNA reads TGTGCCAGCAGCCTAAGGGGACTAGCGGGAGCGGGGTCTGTGGACGAGCAGTACTTC. Its translation: CASSLRGLAGAGSVDEQYF.

As regards this clonotype: An end of the junction does not agree with germline; a read error may underlie this. The chain uses TRBV10-3 and TRBJ2-7; D may be TRBD1 or TRBD2 (7 bases each). The CDR3 sequence is 13 residues long. The germline V gene encodes CDR1 ENHRY and CDR2 SYGVKD. As DNA, the CDR3 is TGTGCCATCAGTGAGACAGGGGACTACGAGCGGTACTTC. It translates to CAISETGDYERYF.

This clonotype is a singleton in its sample. CDR3 coding DNA: TGTGCCAGCAGAGAAGCCAGATCCTCCTACGAGCAGTACTTC. Its translation is CASREARSSYEQYF. The J gene is TRBJ2-7, the V gene TRBV9; D is undetermined. Looked up from germline, CDR1 is SGDLS and CDR2 is YYNGEE. V lost 5 bases and J lost 0, with 12 bases in between. The CDR3 is 14 amino acids.

This clonotype was counted many times. CDR3 in amino acids: CASCLAGGSTGELFF. The CDR3 nucleotides are TGTGCCAGCTGTCTAGCGGGAGGGAGCACCGGGGAGCTGTTTTTT. This chain connects TRBV3-1 to TRBJ2-2; 12 bases align to TRBD2. The V and J ends lost 8 bases and 4 bases, in that order; junction bases with no gene match: 5. CDR1 is LGHDT, CDR2 YNNKEL, per germline (reference sequence). CDR3 length: 15 amino acids.

Details on this clonotype: Because the CDR3 is missing its conserved closing phenylalanine or tryptophan, this is likely a read error. J is TRBJ2-7 and V is TRBV7-9; D possibly matches TRBD1 or TRBD2 (5 bases each). The CDR3 runs 12 residues. V gave up 5 bases and J gave up 10 bases, with 15 bases separating them. The V gene's germline CDR1 is SEHNR and CDR2 FQNEAQ (reference sequence). This CDR3 reads CASSRDGETQYL. The CDR3 DNA follows: TGTGCCAGCAGCCGGGACGGGGAGACACAGTACTTA.

This chain connects TRBV10-1 to TRBJ2-2; D not resolved. V was clipped by 3 bases and J by 4 bases, with 6 bases between them. The CDR3 has 13 amino acids. Germline CDR1 WNHNN, CDR2 SYGVQD (reference sequence). CDR3 nucleotides: TGCGCCAGCAGTGAATTTATCACCGGGGAGCTGTTTTTT. This gives the protein CASSEFITGELFF.

The chain carries TRBV20-1 and TRBJ1-4; 8 bases are a match to TRBD1. Germline CDR1 reads DFQATT; CDR2 reads SNEGSKA (reference sequence). The CDR3 totals 12 residues. The V segment lost 6 bases and the J segment 8 bases; nucleotides outside the gene matches: 5. CDR3 residues: CSAYGQGEKLFF. The CDR3, as DNA: TGCAGTGCCTACGGACAGGGAGAAAAACTGTTTTTT.

This clonotype was observed many times. This chain joins TRBV30 and TRBJ1-1; a weak D match, TRBD1 (6 bases). The germline CDR1 and CDR2 sequences are GTSNPN and SVGIG (reference sequence). Trimming shortened V by 2 bases and J by 2 bases, and 9 bases separated the two germline ends. This CDR3 contains 13 residues. The chain's CDR3 is CAWSRQVNTEAFF. Here the CDR3 DNA reads TGTGCCTGGAGTCGACAGGTTAACACTGAAGCTTTCTTT.

The chain recombines TRBV20-1 with TRBJ2-7, with TRBD2 matching 9 bases. The CDR3 consists of 14 residues. CDR1 and CDR2 (germline): DFQATT, SNEGSKA (reference sequence). J gave up 7 bases and V 6 bases, and 13 bases lay outside the gene matches. The CDR3 is CSAKAAGGPGEQYF. The CDR3 nucleotides read TGCAGTGCCAAAGCGGCGGGGGGGCCAGGAGAGCAGTACTTC.

This sequence joins TRBV20-1 and TRBJ1-6, with 11 positions matching TRBD1. V was clipped by 0 bases and J by 14 bases; unmatched bases: 9. CDR1 is DFQATT, CDR2 SNEGSKA, per germline (reference sequence). There are 15 residues in the CDR3. Here the CDR3 DNA reads TGCAGTGCTAGAGACCCGGGACAGGGGGGAAGTTCCCTCCACTTT. Translation gives CSARDPGQGGSSLHF.

The rearrangement uses TRBV19 and TRBJ2-7; 7 positions agree with TRBD2. The germline CDR1 and CDR2 sequences are LNHDA and SQIVND (reference sequence). Germline trimming cut 5 bases from V and 6 bases from J; bases unmatched to any gene: 4. The CDR3 totals 12 residues. CDR3 protein: CASSGRVGEQYF. The DNA of the CDR3 is TGTGCCAGTAGTGGGAGGGTTGGCGAGCAGTACTTC.

This clonotype was counted many times. The V call is TRBV29-1, the J call TRBJ2-5; 8 positions agree with TRBD1. Germline lookup yields CDR1 SQVTM and CDR2 ANQGSEA. Trimming cost V 5 bases and J 3 bases; bases outside gene matches: 5. This CDR3 spans 13 amino acids. The CDR3 DNA follows: TGCAGCGTTTCGCAGGGGGCTAAAGAGACCCAGTACTTC. Translated, it gives CSVSQGAKETQYF.

The V and J genes are TRBV7-9 and TRBJ2-5; 9 nucleotides line up with TRBD2. Germline V gene lookup returns CDR1 SEHNR and CDR2 FQNEAQ (reference sequence). V lost 1 base, J lost 5 bases, and 2 bases stayed unmatched. CDR3 length: 14 residues. DNA for the CDR3: TGTGCCAGCAGCTTAGTAGCGGGGGAGGAGACCCAGTACTTC. Its translation is CASSLVAGEETQYF.

The DNA for the CDR3 is TGTGCCAGCAGCTTAGTCGGGGGGCTCTATGAAAAACTGTTTTTT. The encoded protein is CASSLVGGLYEKLFF. The chain carries TRBV7-2 and TRBJ1-4, with D possibly being TRBD1 (6 bases). This CDR3 spans 15 amino acids. Trimming pared 1 base from V and 6 bases from J, leaving 12 bases between. The germline gives CDR1 SGHTA, CDR2 FQGNSA.

This chain uses TRBV9 with TRBJ2-3; tentatively, D is TRBD1 (6 bases). The CDR3 is made up of 14 amino acids. Trimming took off 3 bases at V and 0 bases at J, with 8 bases between the two ends. The germline CDR1 and CDR2 sequences are SGDLS and YYNGEE. The CDR3 DNA reads as TGTGCCAGCAGCGCGGGACATAGCACAGATACGCAGTATTTT. Encoded protein: CASSAGHSTDTQYF. Complete variable domain (other parts from reference TRBV9 and TRBJ2-3): DSGVTQTPKHLITATGQRVTLRCSPRSGDLSVYWYQQSLDQGLQFLIQYYNGEERAKGNILERFSAQQFPDLHSELNLSSLELGDSALYFCASSAGHSTDTQYFGPGTRLTVL.

V is TRBV5-4 and J is TRBJ2-2; D is ambiguous. The CDR3 is 16 residues long. V was clipped by 1 base and J by 3 bases, with 13 bases between them. Germline V gene lookup returns CDR1 SGHNT and CDR2 YYREEE (reference sequence). This chain's CDR3 is CASSLSRQRYTGELFF. In nucleotides, the CDR3 is TGTGCCAGCAGCTTGTCGAGACAAAGGTACACCGGGGAGCTGTTTTTT.